Below are 8 T cell receptor beta chains sequenced from a single sample in a study of blood T cell repertoires in COVID-19. Using immunoSEQ multiplex PCR, the repertoire was profiled, and TCRdb retains in-frame clones only, with some absent. The table includes a few hundred thousand clones, around nine tenths detected once. The sequencing sample was made of peripheral blood. All receptors derive from a man aged 25 to 45 with acute or convalescent COVID-19.

The chain uses TRBV11-2 and TRBJ2-7, with TRBD1 matching 7 bases. Germline values: CDR1 SGHAT, CDR2 FQNNGV. With 5 bases clipped from V and 3 bases from J, the junction kept 4 bases outside the gene matches. The CDR3 runs to 13 residues. The CDR3 here is CASSVTGIYEQYF. The CDR3 coding sequence is TGTGCCAGCAGCGTGACAGGGATCTACGAGCAGTACTTC.

The genes are TRBV6-1 and TRBJ2-1; TRBD1 might be the D (5 bases). Germline-derived CDR1 and CDR2 are MNHNS and SASEGT. The CDR3 extends over 15 amino acids. The V and J ends lost 2 bases and 6 bases respectively, with 14 bases between them. The CDR3 coding sequence is TGTGCCAGCAGTGAACAGGGTCTTCCTCTCAATGAGCAGTTCTTC. It is translated as CASSEQGLPLNEQFF.

The chain is built from TRBV7-9 and TRBJ2-7; possibly TRBD2 for D (6 bases). Germline loops: CDR1 SEHNR, CDR2 FQNEAQ (reference sequence). The CDR3 length is 14 residues. Trimming took off 6 bases at V and 0 bases at J, with 12 bases between the two ends. The CDR3 sequence is CASSSFGSSYEQYF. DNA of the CDR3: TGTGCCAGCAGTTCTTTCGGGAGCTCCTACGAGCAGTACTTC.

The genes are TRBV27 and TRBJ1-5; D gene unclear. This CDR3 has 14 amino acids. Trimming stripped 4 bases from V and 4 bases from J, with 11 bases between. Germline V gene sequence: CDR1 MNHEY, CDR2 SMNVEV (reference sequence). The CDR3 bases are TGTGCCAGCAGTTCCCCCCCGGGGAATCAGCCCCAGCATTTT. Residues: CASSSPPGNQPQHF.

The chain links TRBV28 to TRBJ1-2, with D possibly being TRBD1 (5 bases). Germline V gene data show CDR1 as MDHEN and CDR2 as SYDVKM. The CDR3 totals 14 residues. The ends were cut back, 8 bases at V and 4 bases at J, with 17 bases in the middle. The CDR3 nucleotides are TGTGCCAGCGGTACCGTGGGGGAGGTCTATGGCTACACCTTC. Its protein product is CASGTVGEVYGYTF.

This chain connects TRBV11-3 to TRBJ1-4; weak D call: TRBD1 (6 bases). The CDR3 is made up of 13 amino acids. Deletions cut 8 bases from V and 4 bases from J, with 11 bases between. CDR1 is SGHNT, CDR2 YENEEA, per germline. This CDR3 reads CASGGHLNEKLFF. In DNA, the CDR3 is TGTGCCAGCGGGGGACACCTTAATGAAAAACTGTTTTTT.

For the CDR3, the DNA is TGTGCCTGGACCGGGCTAGCGGGAGTGTCGGGCGCAGATACGCAGTATTTT. This codes for CAWTGLAGVSGADTQYF. V and J are TRBV30 and TRBJ2-3, with 10 bases that match TRBD2. The length of the CDR3 is 17 residues. Trimming at V came to 4 bases and at J to 4 bases, leaving 14 bases not matched to a gene. From germline, CDR1 is GTSNPN and CDR2 SVGIG (reference sequence).

J is TRBJ1-2 and V is TRBV2; 10 bases match TRBD1. Trimming cost V 4 bases and J 6 bases; bases outside gene matches: 2. Germline V gives CDR1 SNHLY, CDR2 FYNNEI. This CDR3 spans 13 amino acids. In nucleotides, the CDR3 is TGTGCCAGCAGTGTGGGGACAGGGGATGGCTACACCTTC. This sequence encodes CASSVGTGDGYTF.